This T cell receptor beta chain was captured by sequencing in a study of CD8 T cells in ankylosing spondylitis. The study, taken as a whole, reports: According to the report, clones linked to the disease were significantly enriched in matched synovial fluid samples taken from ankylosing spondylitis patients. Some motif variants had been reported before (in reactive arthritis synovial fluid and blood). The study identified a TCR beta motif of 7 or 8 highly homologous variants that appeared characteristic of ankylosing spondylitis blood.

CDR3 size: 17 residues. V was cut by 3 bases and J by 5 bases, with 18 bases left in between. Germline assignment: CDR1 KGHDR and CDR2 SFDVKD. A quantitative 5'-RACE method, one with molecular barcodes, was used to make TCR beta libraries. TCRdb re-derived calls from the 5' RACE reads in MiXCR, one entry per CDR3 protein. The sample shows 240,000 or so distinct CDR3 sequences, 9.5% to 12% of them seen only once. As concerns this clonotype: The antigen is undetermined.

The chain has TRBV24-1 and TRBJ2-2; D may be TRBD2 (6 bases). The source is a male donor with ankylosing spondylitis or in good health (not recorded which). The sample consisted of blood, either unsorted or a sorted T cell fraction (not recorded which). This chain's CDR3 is CATSDGRGDWRTGELFF. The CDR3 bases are TGTGCCACCAGTGATGGCCGAGGGGACTGGAGGACCGGGGAGCTGTTTTTT.